This TCR beta chain was recovered during a study of memory CD4+ T cells and cytomegalovirus serostatus. As for the study in general: Of the healthy Belgian adults, 9 were CMV seropositive and 20 to 30 seronegative. Findings and caveats of the study: Each of around 69 CMV-associated TCRbeta sequences occurred in one to five individuals.

On this clone: What it binds is unknown.

This table comes from immunoSEQ multiplex PCR, and its TCRdb copy is limited to in-frame clones, with some not included. The sample holds over 75,000 clones; about four fifths are singletons and the top ten take 3.6%. The sort gate was single viable CD3+CD4+CD8-CD45RO+ cells for memory CD4+ T cells. Donors' CMV status reflects serum IgG against pp150, pp28, p38, p52. This clonotype was obtained from an adult in good health and CMV-seropositive. The sequenced sample consisted of memory CD4+ T cells from blood.

CDR3 region: CASSPGLAGGYTDTQYF. In nucleotides, the CDR3 is TGTGCCAGCTCACCGGGACTAGCGGGAGGGTACACAGATACGCAGTATTTT. The chain couples TRBV18 to TRBJ2-3, with TRBD2 matching 16 bases. The CDR3 is 17 amino acids. Per the germline V gene, CDR1 is KGHSH and CDR2 is LQKENI. V dropped 3 bases and J dropped 2; count of bases not matched to a gene: 2.